The present TCR beta chain was sequenced within a study of blood T cell repertoires in COVID-19. The overall study: Sites across the United States, Italy and Spain contributed samples from acute and convalescent COVID-19.

TCRdb keeps only in-frame clones here, not all; method: immunoSEQ multiplex PCR. The sample contains 250,000 to 300,000 clones, 85% of which appear only once. Germline CDR1 SGHRS, CDR2 YFSETQ. This CDR3 region has 15 residues. V was pared by 0 bases and J by 4 bases, with 3 bases of the junction left unmatched. This receptor was identified in a man over 45 with active or convalescent COVID-19. The rearrangement links TRBV5-1 to TRBJ2-2; TRBD1 matches at 7 bases. The sample comprised peripheral blood. This CDR3 reads CASSLAEGATGELFF. The CDR3, as DNA: TGCGCCAGCAGCTTGGCCGAGGGGGCCACCGGGGAGCTGTTTTTT.